These T cell receptor beta chains were read from a single sample in a study of cytomegalovirus exposure and HLA in healthy donors. Repertoires were generated with immunoSEQ multiplex PCR, while TCRdb's copy carries only in-frame clones and drops some. The sample holds some 170,000 clones; roughly 87% are singletons and the top ten take more than 0.7%. Material: PBMCs. The receptors were gathered from a woman aged 25 to 39 in good health and CMV-seronegative. Both conserved end residues are part of each CDR3. The D gene is left open where the match is weak. Size values are once, few and many counts, or a class for expanded clones, and some rows have none.

>NA|TRBV11-2|TRBJ2-7|NA
CASSLRANYEQYF
TGTGCCAGCAGCTTACGAGCGAACTACGAGCAGTACTTC
>NA|TRBV19|TRBJ1-5|NA
CASSIVRDNNQPQHF
TGTGCCAGTAGTATAGTCCGGGACAACAATCAGCCCCAGCATTTT
>TRBD2|TRBV4-1|TRBJ2-1|NA
CASSQGLGLAGRGNEQFF
TGCGCCAGCAGCCAAGGTTTGGGGCTAGCGGGGCGGGGCAATGAGCAGTTCTTC
>TRBD1|TRBV19|TRBJ1-6|NA
CASRRDRVSPLHF
TGTGCCAGCCGGAGGGACAGGGTTTCACCCCTCCACTTT
>NA|TRBV28|TRBJ2-5|NA
CASSSSVFGETQYF
TGTGCCAGCAGTTCCTCGGTTTTTGGAGAGACCCAGTACTTC
>TRBD1|TRBV5-8|TRBJ2-1|NA
CASSLSGQIYNEQFF
TGTGCCAGCAGCTTATCGGGACAGATCTACAATGAGCAGTTCTTC
>TRBD1|TRBV10-3|TRBJ2-3|NA
CASRQGPTDTQYF
TGTGCCAGCCGACAGGGACCCACAGATACGCAGTATTTT
>NA|TRBV5-6|TRBJ2-1|NA
CASSLGLAEQFF
TGTGCCAGCAGCTTGGGTCTGGCCGAGCAGTTCTTC
>NA|TRBV29-1|TRBJ1-2|NA
CSVEARERGYTF
TGCAGCGTTGAAGCCAGGGAAAGAGGCTACACCTTC
>TRBD1|TRBV28|TRBJ1-2|NA
CASSFDDYRGGLGYGYTF
TGTGCCAGCAGTTTTGACGATTACAGGGGTGGGTTAGGCTATGGCTACACCTTC
>TRBD2|TRBV7-3|TRBJ2-7|NA
CASSPAAGGVYEQYF
TGTGCCAGCAGCCCGGCGGCGGGAGGGGTTTACGAGCAGTACTTC
>NA|TRBV5-1|TRBJ1-1|NA
CASSAGGKNTEAFF
TGCGCCAGCAGCGCCGGGGGGAAAAACACTGAAGCTTTCTTT
>TRBD1|TRBV19|TRBJ2-3|NA
CASSRGQADTQYF
TGTGCCAGTAGCCGAGGACAGGCAGATACGCAGTATTTT
>NA|TRBV9|TRBJ2-2|NA
CASSPPVGAGELFF
TGTGCCAGCAGCCCTCCAGTGGGGGCAGGGGAGCTGTTTTTT
>NA|TRBV7-9|TRBJ1-4|NA
CASSLGGDEKLFF
TGTGCCAGCAGCTTGGGGGGTGATGAAAAACTGTTTTTT
>NA|TRBV29-1|TRBJ2-7|few
CSVEGQNYEQYF
TGCAGCGTTGAAGGACAGAACTACGAGCAGTACTTC
>TRBD2|TRBV6-5|TRBJ2-7|NA
CASSYSGLGRRYEQYF
TGTGCCAGCAGTTACTCGGGGCTCGGGAGGAGGTACGAGCAGTACTTC
>NA|TRBV5-1|TRBJ1-5|once
CASSEVGAQPQHF
TGCGCCAGCAGCGAGGTGGGGGCTCAGCCCCAGCATTTT
>NA|TRBV5-1|TRBJ1-2|NA
CASSPGGGALNYGYTF
TGCGCCAGCAGCCCGGGAGGAGGCGCCCTTAACTATGGCTACACCTTC
>NA|TRBV15|TRBJ1-6|NA
CATSRDWRAPLGSPLHF
TGTGCCACCAGCAGAGATTGGAGGGCTCCGCTGGGTTCACCCCTCCACTTT
>TRBD1|TRBV6-1|TRBJ2-7|NA
CASSDRPTGTGPEQYF
TGTGCCAGCAGTGACCGACCGACCGGGACAGGGCCCGAGCAGTACTTC
>TRBD2|TRBV6-5|TRBJ2-7|NA
CASKGLAGGPGEQYF
TGTGCCAGCAAGGGACTAGCGGGAGGGCCTGGTGAGCAGTACTTC
>TRBD2|TRBV10-1|TRBJ2-1|NA
CASSEGMRGATNEQFF
TGCGCCAGCAGTGAGGGGATGCGGGGGGCTACCAATGAGCAGTTCTTC
>TRBD2|TRBV9|TRBJ2-1|NA
CASSPGLAGLNEQFF
TGTGCCAGCAGCCCCGGACTAGCGGGCCTCAATGAGCAGTTCTTC
>TRBD1|TRBV7-6|TRBJ2-7|once
CASSTDRVGGYEQYF
TGTGCCAGCAGCACGGACAGGGTCGGAGGCTACGAGCAGTACTTC
>NA|TRBV14|TRBJ2-7|NA
CASSQDLVPPGDEQYF
TGTGCCAGCAGCCAAGATCTCGTACCCCCAGGGGATGAGCAGTACTTC
>TRBD1|TRBV9|TRBJ1-1|NA
CASSATRGTGHTEAFF
TGTGCCAGCAGCGCAACTAGAGGGACAGGGCACACTGAAGCTTTCTTT
>TRBD2|TRBV5-4|TRBJ2-7|NA
CASSSEGRVVNEQYF
TGTGCCAGCAGCTCGGAAGGGAGGGTGGTCAACGAGCAGTACTTC
>TRBD1|TRBV5-6|TRBJ2-3|NA
CASSFLGQGAVTDTQYF
TGTGCCAGCAGCTTTTTGGGGCAGGGGGCTGTGACAGATACGCAGTATTTT
>TRBD2|TRBV5-1|TRBJ2-1|NA
CASSPGLAGLNEQFF
TGCGCCAGCAGCCCGGGACTAGCGGGCCTCAATGAGCAGTTCTTC
>TRBD1|TRBV9|TRBJ2-6|once
CASSTTGEIRGANVLTF
TGTGCCAGCAGCACCACAGGGGAAATTAGGGGGGCCAACGTCCTGACTTTC
>TRBD1|TRBV7-6|TRBJ2-7|few
CASSLGTGPYEQYF
TGTGCCAGCAGCTTAGGGACAGGGCCCTACGAGCAGTACTTC
>TRBD1|TRBV5-6|TRBJ1-2|NA
CASSPRTGQGLAVYGYTF
TGTGCCAGCAGCCCCCGGACAGGGCAAGGGTTGGCTGTCTATGGCTACACCTTC
>NA|TRBV7-8|TRBJ1-2|NA
CASSLGRELGYTF
TGTGCCAGCAGCTTAGGGAGGGAGTTGGGCTACACCTTC
>NA|TRBV6-1|TRBJ1-5|NA
CASRKTETYNQPQHF
TGTGCCAGCAGGAAGACAGAGACCTACAATCAGCCCCAGCATTTT
>NA|TRBV7-3|TRBJ2-7|NA
CASSLRRDYEQYF
TGTGCCAGCAGCTTAAGACGGGACTACGAGCAGTACTTC
>TRBD2|TRBV27|TRBJ2-1|NA
CASSKSGTSGLSSYNEQFF
TGTGCCAGCAGTAAATCAGGGACTAGCGGCCTGAGCTCCTACAATGAGCAGTTCTTC
>TRBD1|TRBV27|TRBJ2-3|NA
CASSSRDRSTDTQYF
TGTGCCAGCAGTTCCCGGGACAGAAGCACAGATACGCAGTATTTT
>NA|TRBV29-1|TRBJ2-3|once
CSVPRGTTDTQYF
TGCAGCGTCCCCAGGGGCACCACAGATACGCAGTATTTT
>TRBD1|TRBV2|TRBJ1-4|few
CASSGDSSNEKLFF
TGTGCCAGCAGCGGGGACAGTTCCAATGAAAAACTGTTTTTT
>NA|TRBV6-5|TRBJ1-5|NA
CASSYSRDISQPQHF
TGTGCCAGCAGTTACTCACGGGACATATCGCAGCCCCAGCATTTT
>TRBD1|TRBV18|TRBJ2-7|NA
CASSGQGEYEQYF
TGTGCCAGCTCGGGACAGGGCGAGTACGAGCAGTACTTC
>NA|TRBV29-1|TRBJ2-2|NA
CSVVGRTGELFF
TGCAGCGTTGTAGGGAGAACCGGGGAGCTGTTTTTT
>NA|TRBV27|TRBJ1-5|NA
CASSLGKGSRRNSNQPQHF
TGTGCCAGCAGCCTTGGAAAGGGAAGCAGGAGGAATAGCAATCAGCCCCAGCATTTT
>TRBD1|TRBV9|TRBJ1-6|NA
CASSEDRGYNSPLHF
TGTGCCAGCAGCGAGGACAGGGGCTATAATTCACCCCTCCACTTT
>TRBD2|TRBV5-6|TRBJ2-7|NA
CASSLGGRIAYEQYF
TGTGCCAGCAGCTTGGGCGGGAGGATTGCCTACGAGCAGTACTTC
>NA|TRBV19|TRBJ1-2|NA
CASSSLRGGYTF
TGTGCCAGTAGCTCACTACGTGGGGGCTACACCTTC
>TRBD2|TRBV27|TRBJ2-7|NA
CASSLGGGSKNEQYF
TGTGCCAGCAGTTTGGGCGGGGGGTCGAAGAACGAGCAGTACTTC
>NA|TRBV5-1|TRBJ2-2|NA
CASSLGDWDTGELFF
TGCGCCAGCAGTCTGGGGGACTGGGACACCGGGGAGCTGTTTTTT